This TCR beta chain derives from a study of blood T cell repertoires in COVID-19. CDR1 LNHNV and CDR2 YYDKDF come from the germline V gene (reference sequence). Deletions cut 5 bases from V and 7 bases from J, with 15 bases between. CDR3 length: 14 residues. TCRdb keeps only in-frame clones here, not all; method: immunoSEQ multiplex PCR. There are around 130,000 clones in the sample; approximately 90% occur only once, and more than 15% lies in the top ten. Sequencing used peripheral blood. The source of this sequence is a man between 50 and 59 years old with active or convalescent COVID-19. This chain uses TRBV15 with TRBJ1-5, with a possible D match to TRBD1 (6 bases). The CDR3 coding sequence is TGTGCCACCAGCTATGGACAGTTAGACCAGCCCCAGCATTTT. Translation gives CATSYGQLDQPQHF.